This TCR beta chain was observed in a study of blood T cell repertoires in COVID-19. Study details: The study drew acute and convalescent COVID-19 samples from the United States, Italy and Spain. The cDNA or gDNA used as material had been derived from T cells, B-cell-depleted T cells, or PBMCs.

Per the authors' pipeline: Amplification of reference gene primers provided the estimated nucleated cell counts. Some clones are missing from TCRdb's copy, which holds only in-frame ones; the method was immunoSEQ multiplex PCR. From that table come the V and J calls and clone size; the DNA was used to work out D and trimming. This table holds about 210,000 clones, around 82% found once. V lost 4 bases to trimming and J lost 0 bases, with 14 bases between them. The CDR3 consists of 16 residues. Germline values: CDR1 MGHRA, CDR2 YSYEKL. This receptor was identified in a man aged 50 to 60 with active or convalescent COVID-19. Sequenced sample: peripheral blood. The chain has TRBV4-1 and TRBJ2-3; TRBD2 might be the D (7 bases). CDR3 loop: CASSLLGGASTDTQYF. CDR3 sequence (DNA): TGCGCCAGCAGCCTTTTAGGGGGGGCTAGCACAGATACGCAGTATTTT.